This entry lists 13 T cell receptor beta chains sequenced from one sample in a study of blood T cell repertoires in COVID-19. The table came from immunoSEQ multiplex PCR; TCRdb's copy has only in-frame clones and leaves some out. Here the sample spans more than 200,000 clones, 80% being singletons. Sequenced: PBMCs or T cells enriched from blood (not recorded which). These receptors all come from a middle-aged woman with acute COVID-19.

Here the CDR3 DNA reads TGTGCCAGCAGCCGTGGAAGAGGTGAAAAACTGTTTTTT. Its translation: CASSRGRGEKLFF. J is TRBJ1-4 and V is TRBV11-3; D not resolved. Per the germline V gene, CDR1 is SGHNT and CDR2 is YENEEA. V lost 5 bases and J 7 bases, leaving 11 bases between the germline ends. The CDR3 sequence is 13 residues long.

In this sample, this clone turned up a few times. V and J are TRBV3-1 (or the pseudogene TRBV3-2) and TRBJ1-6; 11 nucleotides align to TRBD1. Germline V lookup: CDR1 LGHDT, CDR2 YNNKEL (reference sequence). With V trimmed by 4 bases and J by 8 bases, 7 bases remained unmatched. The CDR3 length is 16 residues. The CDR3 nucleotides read TGTGCCAGCAGCCGCGAGGACAGGGGGCTCTATTCACCCCTCCACTTT. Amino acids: CASSREDRGLYSPLHF.

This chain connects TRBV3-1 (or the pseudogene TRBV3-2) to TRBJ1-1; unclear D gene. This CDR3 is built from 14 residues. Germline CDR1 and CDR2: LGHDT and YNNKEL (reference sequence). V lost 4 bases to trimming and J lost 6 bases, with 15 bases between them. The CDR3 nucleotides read TGTGCCAGCAGCCCCGCGGGTGCCTCGGCTGAAGCTTTCTTT. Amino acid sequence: CASSPAGASAEAFF.

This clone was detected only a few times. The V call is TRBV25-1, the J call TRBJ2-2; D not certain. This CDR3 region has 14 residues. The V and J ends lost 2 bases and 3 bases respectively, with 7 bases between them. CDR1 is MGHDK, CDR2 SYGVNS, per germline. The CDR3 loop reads CASSELEYTGELFF. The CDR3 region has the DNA TGTGCCAGCAGTGAACTTGAGTACACCGGGGAGCTGTTTTTT. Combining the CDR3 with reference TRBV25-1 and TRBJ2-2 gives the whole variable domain EADIYQTPRYLVIGTGKKITLECSQTMGHDKMYWYQQDPGMELHLIHYSYGVNSTEKGDLSSESTVSRIRTEHFPLTLESARPSHTSQYLCASSELEYTGELFFGEGSRLTVL.

The CDR3 bases are TGCAGCCCGCGGCCGGGACTAGAAAACACTGAAGCTTTCTTT. This translates into CSPRPGLENTEAFF. This rearrangement joins TRBV29-1 to TRBJ1-1; a possible D gene is TRBD1 (5 bases). This CDR3 spans 14 amino acids. The ends were cut back, 8 bases at V and 2 bases at J, with 18 bases in the middle. In germline, CDR1 is SQVTM, CDR2 ANQGSEA. Looking up the rest from reference TRBV29-1 and TRBJ1-1 gives the full variable domain: SAVISQKPSRDICQRGTSLTIQCQVDSQVTMMFWYRQQPGQSLTLIATANQGSEATYESGFVIDKFPISRPNLTFSTLTVSNMSPEDSSIYLCSPRPGLENTEAFFGQGTRLTVV.

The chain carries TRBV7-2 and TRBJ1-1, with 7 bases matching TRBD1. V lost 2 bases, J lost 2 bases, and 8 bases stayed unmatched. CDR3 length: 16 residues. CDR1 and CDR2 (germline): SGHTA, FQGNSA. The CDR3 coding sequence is TGTGCCAGCAGCTTACGACAGGGTTCACCCAACACTGAAGCTTTCTTT. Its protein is CASSLRQGSPNTEAFF.

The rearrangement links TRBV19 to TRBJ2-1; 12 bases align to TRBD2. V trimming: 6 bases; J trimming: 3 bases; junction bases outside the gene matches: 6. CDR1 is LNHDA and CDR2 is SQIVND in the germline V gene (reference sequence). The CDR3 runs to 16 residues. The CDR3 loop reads CASRTSSGGDYNEQFF. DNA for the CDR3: TGTGCCAGTAGGACGTCTAGCGGGGGGGACTACAATGAGCAGTTCTTC.

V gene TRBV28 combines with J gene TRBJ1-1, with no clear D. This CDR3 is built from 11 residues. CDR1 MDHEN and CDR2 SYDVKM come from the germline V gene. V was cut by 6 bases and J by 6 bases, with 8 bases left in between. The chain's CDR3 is CASRPGPEAFF. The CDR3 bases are TGTGCCAGCAGGCCCGGTCCTGAAGCTTTCTTT.

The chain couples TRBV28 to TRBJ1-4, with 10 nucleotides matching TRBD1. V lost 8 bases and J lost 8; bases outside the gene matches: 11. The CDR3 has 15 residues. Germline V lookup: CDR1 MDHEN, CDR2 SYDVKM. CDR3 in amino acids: CASSTPGTGEEKLFF. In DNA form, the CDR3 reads TGTGCCAGCTCCACCCCCGGGACAGGGGAGGAAAAACTGTTTTTT.

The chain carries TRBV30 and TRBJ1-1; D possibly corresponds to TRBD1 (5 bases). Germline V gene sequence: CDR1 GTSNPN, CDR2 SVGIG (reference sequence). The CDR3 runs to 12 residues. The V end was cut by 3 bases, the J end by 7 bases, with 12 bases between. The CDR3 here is CAWRTPGGEAFF. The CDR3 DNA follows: TGTGCCTGGAGAACCCCCGGGGGTGAAGCTTTCTTT.

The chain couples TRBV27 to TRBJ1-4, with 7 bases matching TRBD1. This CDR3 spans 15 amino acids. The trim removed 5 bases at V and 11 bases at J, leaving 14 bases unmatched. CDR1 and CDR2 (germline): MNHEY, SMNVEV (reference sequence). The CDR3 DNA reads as TGTGCCAGCAGTGCAACCGGGACAGTGTTGTGGAAACTGTTTTTT. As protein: CASSATGTVLWKLFF.

This CDR3 is CASRQDRGTSYEQYF. DNA of the CDR3: TGTGCCAGTAGACAAGACAGGGGGACTTCCTACGAGCAGTACTTC. This chain connects TRBV19 to TRBJ2-7; TRBD1 matches at 9 bases. Germline V gives CDR1 LNHDA, CDR2 SQIVND (reference sequence). Trimming at V came to 6 bases and at J to 1 base, leaving 7 bases not matched to a gene. CDR3 length: 15 residues.

CDR3 residues: CASSGNRGSSYNEQFF. The CDR3 nucleotides read TGTGCCAGCAGCGGAAACAGGGGAAGCTCCTACAATGAGCAGTTCTTC. The chain joins TRBV6-6 to TRBJ2-1, with 7 positions matching TRBD1. The CDR3 has 16 residues. V shed 6 bases and J 0 bases; nucleotides not matched to a gene: 8. Germline V gene sequence: CDR1 MNHNY, CDR2 SVGAGI (reference sequence).